Each of the 7 T cell receptor beta chains below was sequenced from the same sample in a study of blood T cell repertoires in COVID-19 (dated by TCRdb to about 2020). The receptor library was made with the immunoSEQ multiplex PCR assay. TCRdb obtained this table from immuneACCESS and retained in-frame rearrangements with V and J assigned. These tables miss some clones; where compared with another copy, unresolved V genes account for less than half of the shortfall, and the remainder is unexplained. This sample holds fewer than 200,000 clones; approximately 87% were observed only once. Of the sample, around 12% falls within the top ten clones. The sample comprised peripheral blood. The receptor set was obtained from a woman in her 70s with COVID-19, enrolled during active disease.

This sequence joins TRBV7-9 and TRBJ2-2, with 10 bases matching TRBD1. V lost 5 bases and J lost 6; bases outside the gene matches: 3. The CDR3 runs to 14 residues. Germline V gene sequence: CDR1 SEHNR, CDR2 FQNEAQ (reference sequence). The CDR3 DNA reads TGTGCCAGCAGCCGGACAGGGGGACCCGGGGAGCTGTTTTTT. It encodes CASSRTGGPGELFF.

In its sample, this clone was seen once. The chain couples TRBV19 to TRBJ1-5; 7 bases are shared with TRBD1. CDR3 length: 16 amino acids. In germline, CDR1 is LNHDA, CDR2 SQIVND (reference sequence). J gave up 2 bases and V 4 bases, and 8 bases lay outside the gene matches. The CDR3 sequence is CASSKGAGQGNQPQHF. DNA for the CDR3: TGTGCCAGTAGTAAGGGGGCAGGACAGGGCAATCAGCCCCAGCATTTT.

The V and J genes are TRBV5-1 and TRBJ2-7, with a weak D call TRBD1 (6 bases). V was shortened by 6 bases and J by 5 bases, with 15 bases between the two germline ends. The length of the CDR3 is 13 residues. Germline CDR1 is SGHRS and CDR2 is YFSETQ. CDR3 nucleotides: TGCGCCAGCACCTCAGGGGAATTCAACGAGCAGTACTTC. This codes for CASTSGEFNEQYF.

This chain links TRBV5-1 with TRBJ2-5; a possible D gene is TRBD1 (5 bases). This CDR3 comprises 14 residues. Germline loops: CDR1 SGHRS, CDR2 YFSETQ. The germline V and J ends were trimmed by 2 bases and 4 bases, with 12 bases remaining between them. CDR3 loop: CASSFGQGLETQYF. CDR3 DNA sequence: TGCGCCAGCAGCTTTGGCCAGGGTTTAGAGACCCAGTACTTC.

V usage is TRBV5-6 and J usage is TRBJ2-2, with TRBD1 as a possible D gene (5 bases). CDR1 SGHDT and CDR2 YYEEEE come from the germline V gene. With 2 bases removed from V and 7 bases from J, the gap between germline ends came to 12 bases. The CDR3 runs 14 residues. The CDR3 region has the DNA TGTGCCAGCAGCTTTGGGCAGGGCTACGGGGAGCTGTTTTTT. Translated: CASSFGQGYGELFF.

V and J are TRBV9 and TRBJ2-1; 14 nucleotides match TRBD2. The V gene end was trimmed by 0 bases and the J gene end by 0 bases; junction bases not matched to a gene: 8. Germline values: CDR1 SGDLS, CDR2 YYNGEE. The CDR3 totals 20 residues. The CDR3 DNA sequence: TGTGCCAGCAGCGTAGGACTAGCGGGAGGGCAAGGGCGCTCCTACAATGAGCAGTTCTTC. This translates into CASSVGLAGGQGRSYNEQFF. Filled out from reference TRBV9 and TRBJ2-1, the complete variable domain reads DSGVTQTPKHLITATGQRVTLRCSPRSGDLSVYWYQQSLDQGLQFLIQYYNGEERAKGNILERFSAQQFPDLHSELNLSSLELGDSALYFCASSVGLAGGQGRSYNEQFFGPGTRLTVL.

The chain has TRBV3-1 (or the pseudogene TRBV3-2) and TRBJ2-5, with TRBD2 matching over 11 bases. This CDR3 region has 15 residues. V dropped 5 bases and J dropped 5; count of bases not matched to a gene: 7. The germline gives CDR1 LGHDT, CDR2 YNNKEL (reference sequence). CDR3 nucleotides: TGTGCCAGCAGCTCCGGGACTAGCGGTGTGGAGACCCAGTACTTC. Its translation: CASSSGTSGVETQYF.